This TCR beta chain is from a study of CD8+ T cells in alopecia areata. Study-wide background: Those treated were given oral tofacitinib at 5 to 10 mg twice daily. The investigators scored severity in treated patients by the percentage of affected scalp area.

This clone came up once. The germline CDR1 and CDR2 sequences are MNHNS and SASEGT. V gave up 6 bases and J gave up 2 bases, with 11 bases separating them. The CDR3 is made up of 14 amino acids. RNA, once extracted, was reverse transcribed into cDNA for use as the sequencing template. Only in-frame clones appear in the TCRdb table, and some are missing; sequencing was by immunoSEQ multiplex PCR. This table holds roughly 250,000 clones, 50% to 75% found once. Specified treatment: oral pan-JAK inhibitor, 5-10 mg twice daily. The chain employs TRBV6-1 and TRBJ2-4; tentatively, D is TRBD2 (6 bases). This TCR was recovered from a human donor with alopecia areata. The source was CD4+ T cells sorted from blood, collected around week 54, from a patient treated with tofacitinib. The chain's CDR3 is CASRGGGTKNIQYF. In nucleotides, the CDR3 is TGTGCCAGCAGGGGTGGGGGGACCAAAAACATTCAGTACTTC.